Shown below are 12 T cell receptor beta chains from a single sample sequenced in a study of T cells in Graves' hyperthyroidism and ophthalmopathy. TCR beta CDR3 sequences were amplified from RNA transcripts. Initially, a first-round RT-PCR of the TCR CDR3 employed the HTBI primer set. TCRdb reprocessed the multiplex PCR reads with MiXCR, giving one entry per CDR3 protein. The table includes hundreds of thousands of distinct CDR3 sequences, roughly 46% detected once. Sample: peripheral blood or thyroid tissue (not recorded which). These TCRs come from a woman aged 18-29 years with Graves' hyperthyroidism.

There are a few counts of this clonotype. CDR3 DNA: TGTGCCAGCAGCCAAGATATACTGGCTGAAGCTTTCTTT. This translates into CASSQDILAEAFF. The chain combines TRBV14 with TRBJ1-1; unclear D gene. V was clipped by 0 bases and J by 6 bases, with 8 bases between them. CDR1 is SGHDN, CDR2 FVKESK, per germline. The CDR3 contains 13 residues.

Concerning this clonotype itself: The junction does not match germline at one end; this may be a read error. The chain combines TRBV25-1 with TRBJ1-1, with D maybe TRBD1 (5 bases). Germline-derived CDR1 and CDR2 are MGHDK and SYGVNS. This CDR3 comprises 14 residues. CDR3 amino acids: CTSSLGTVSTEAFF. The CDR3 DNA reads TGTACCAGCAGCCTCGGGACGGTGAGCACTGAAGCTTTCTTT.

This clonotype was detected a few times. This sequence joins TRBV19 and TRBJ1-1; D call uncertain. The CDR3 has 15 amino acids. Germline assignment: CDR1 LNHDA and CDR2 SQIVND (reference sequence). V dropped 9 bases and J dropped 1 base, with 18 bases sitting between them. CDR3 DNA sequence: TGTGCCAGCACCCTTACGGGGTGGACGAACACTGAAGCTTTCTTT. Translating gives CASTLTGWTNTEAFF.

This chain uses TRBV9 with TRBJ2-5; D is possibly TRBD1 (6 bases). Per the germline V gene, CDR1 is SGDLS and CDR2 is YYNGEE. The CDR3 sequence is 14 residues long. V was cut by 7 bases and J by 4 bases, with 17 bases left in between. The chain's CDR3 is CASPPQGKGETQYF. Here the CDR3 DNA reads TGTGCCAGCCCGCCCCAGGGGAAGGGAGAGACCCAGTACTTC.

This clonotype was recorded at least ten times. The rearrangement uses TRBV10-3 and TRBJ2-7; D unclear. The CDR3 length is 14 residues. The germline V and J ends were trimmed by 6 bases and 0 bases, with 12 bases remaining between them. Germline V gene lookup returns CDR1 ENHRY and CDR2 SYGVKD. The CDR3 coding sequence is TGTGCCATCAGCGAGACTTCCTACTCCTACGAGCAGTACTTC. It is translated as CAISETSYSYEQYF.

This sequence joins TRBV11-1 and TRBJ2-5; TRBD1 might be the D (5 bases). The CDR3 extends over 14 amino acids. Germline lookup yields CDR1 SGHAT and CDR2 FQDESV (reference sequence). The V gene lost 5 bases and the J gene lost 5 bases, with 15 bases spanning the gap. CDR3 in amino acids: CASSLYDSPETQYF. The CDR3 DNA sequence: TGTGCCAGCAGCCTTTACGACAGCCCGGAGACCCAGTACTTC.

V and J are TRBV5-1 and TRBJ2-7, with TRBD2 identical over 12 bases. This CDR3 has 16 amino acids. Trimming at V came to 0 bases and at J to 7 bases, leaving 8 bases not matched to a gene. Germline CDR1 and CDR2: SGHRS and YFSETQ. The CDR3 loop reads CASSLVKTSGSGEQYF. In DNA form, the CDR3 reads TGCGCCAGCAGCTTGGTAAAGACTAGCGGGAGCGGGGAGCAGTACTTC. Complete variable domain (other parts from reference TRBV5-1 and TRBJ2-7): KAGVTQTPRYLIKTRGQQVTLSCSPISGHRSVSWYQQTPGQGLQFLFEYFSETQRNKGNFPGRFSGRQFSNSRSEMNVSTLELGDSALYLCASSLVKTSGSGEQYFGPGTRLTVT.

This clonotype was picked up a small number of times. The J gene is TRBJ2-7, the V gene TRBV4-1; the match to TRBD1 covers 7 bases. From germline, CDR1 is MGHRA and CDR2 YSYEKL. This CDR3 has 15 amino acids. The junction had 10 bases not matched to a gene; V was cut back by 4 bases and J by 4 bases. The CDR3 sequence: CASSRETGSSYEQYF. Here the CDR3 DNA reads TGCGCCAGCAGCCGAGAGACAGGGAGTTCGTACGAGCAGTACTTC.

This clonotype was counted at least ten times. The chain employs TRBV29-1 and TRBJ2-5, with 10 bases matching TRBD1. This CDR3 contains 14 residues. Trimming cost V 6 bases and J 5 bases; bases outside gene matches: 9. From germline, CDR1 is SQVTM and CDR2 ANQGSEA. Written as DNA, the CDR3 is TGCAGCGTGGGCTCTGACAGGGGGCATGAGACCCAGTACTTC. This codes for CSVGSDRGHETQYF.

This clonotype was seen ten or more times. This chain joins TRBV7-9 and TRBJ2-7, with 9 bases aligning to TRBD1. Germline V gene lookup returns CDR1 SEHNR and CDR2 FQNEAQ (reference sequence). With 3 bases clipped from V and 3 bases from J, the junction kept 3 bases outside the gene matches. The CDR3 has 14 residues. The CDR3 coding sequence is TGTGCCAGCAGCTTCCCGGGACAGGGCTACGAGCAGTACTTC. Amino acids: CASSFPGQGYEQYF. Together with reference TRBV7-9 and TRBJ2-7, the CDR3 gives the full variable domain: DTGVSQNPRHKITKRGQNVTFRCDPISEHNRLYWYRQTLGQGPEFLTYFQNEAQLEKSRLLSDRFSAERPKGSFSTLEIQRTEQGDSAMYLCASSFPGQGYEQYFGPGTRLTVT.

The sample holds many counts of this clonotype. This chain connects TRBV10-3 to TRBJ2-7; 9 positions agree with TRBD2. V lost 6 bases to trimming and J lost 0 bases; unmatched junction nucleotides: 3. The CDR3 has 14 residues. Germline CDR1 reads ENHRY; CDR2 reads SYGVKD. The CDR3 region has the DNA TGTGCCATCAGGGATAGCGGGAGCTCCTACGAGCAGTACTTC. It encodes CAIRDSGSSYEQYF.

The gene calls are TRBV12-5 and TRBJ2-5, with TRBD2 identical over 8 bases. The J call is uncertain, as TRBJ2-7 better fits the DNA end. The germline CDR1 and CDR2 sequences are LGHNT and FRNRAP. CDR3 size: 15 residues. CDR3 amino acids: CASGLVPELADEQYF. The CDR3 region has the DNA TGTGCTAGTGGTTTGGTCCCGGAACTAGCGGACGAGCAGTACTTC.